Below, one T cell receptor (beta chain) is given with its context. Its antigen is as yet unknown. The data were obtained in a study of cytomegalovirus exposure and HLA in healthy donors. In the PCR, 60 Vbeta and 13 Jbeta primers were used. The data were produced by immunoSEQ multiplex PCR, yet TCRdb's version contains in-frame clones alone and is incomplete. Of 200,000 to 250,000 clones in the sample, 70% to 90% were seen once. Overall study results and limits: A later analysis reportedly found that, within productive TCRs, an Asian-associated ancestry cluster had fewer N-insertions than the mean observed across the roughly 730 donors.

The sequenced material came from PBMCs. The receptor's source is a woman aged 60-75 years in good health and CMV-seropositive.

DNA of the CDR3: TGTGCCAGCGACCCCGGGGGAGGGCTGACCTACAATGAGCAGTTCTTC. Residues: CASDPGGGLTYNEQFF. V gene TRBV5-8 combines with J gene TRBJ2-1, with 7 bases aligning to TRBD2. V lost 7 bases and J lost 2; bases outside the gene matches: 12. The CDR3 covers 16 residues. From germline, CDR1 is SGHTS and CDR2 YDEGEE.